Here is one TCR beta chain with its context. The assay was immunoSEQ multiplex PCR, and TCRdb's table has in-frame clones only and misses some. The sample records 150,000 to 200,000 clones, 85% to 90% being singletons. CDR1 SGHRS and CDR2 YFSETQ come from the germline V gene. The V end was cut by 2 bases, the J end by 7 bases, with 27 bases between. The CDR3 has 19 amino acids. This sample was taken from a study of blood T cell repertoires in COVID-19. About the study: Sample material is recorded as cDNA or gDNA derived from T cells, B-cell-depleted T cells, or PBMCs.

This rearrangement joins TRBV5-1 to TRBJ1-4; D is unresolved. This clonotype originated in a woman aged 60-75 years with acute or convalescent COVID-19. The sequenced sample was peripheral blood. CDR3 sequence reads: CASSFGGSGLGPSGEKLFF. CDR3 bases: TGCGCCAGCAGCTTTGGAGGAAGCGGGTTGGGCCCGTCTGGTGAAAAACTGTTTTTT. Supplemented by reference TRBV5-1 and TRBJ1-4, the full variable domain reads KAGVTQTPRYLIKTRGQQVTLSCSPISGHRSVSWYQQTPGQGLQFLFEYFSETQRNKGNFPGRFSGRQFSNSRSEMNVSTLELGDSALYLCASSFGGSGLGPSGEKLFFGSGTQLSVL.